This is a list of T cell receptor beta chains from one sample in a study of blood T cell repertoires in COVID-19. Profiled with immunoSEQ multiplex PCR; TCRdb holds only in-frame clones, not every one. The sample has under 350,000 clones, nearly 90% seen once. The sample comprised peripheral blood. The source of these receptors is a woman aged 30 to 39 with COVID-19, enrolled during active disease. CDR3s include the opening cysteine and the closing phenylalanine or tryptophan. D genes are given only for firm matches. Clone size is shown for a subset of rows, as once, few, many or a class of expanded clone.

.	TRBV28	14	TRBJ1-1	few	TGTGCCAGCAGTTTAGTAAATATGAACACTGAAGCTTTCTTT	CASSLVNMNTEAFF
.	TRBV3-1/TRBV3-2	15	TRBJ1-2	.	TGTGCCAGCAGCCAAGACAGGACTCGAAACTATGGCTACACCTTC	CASSQDRTRNYGYTF
.	TRBV10-1	16	TRBJ2-3	.	TGCGCCAGCAGTGAGTCGGTTGGGGGAGGTACAGATACGCAGTATTTT	CASSESVGGGTDTQYF
TRBD2	TRBV9	15	TRBJ2-7	.	TGTGCCAGCAGCCCGCGGACTAGCGGAGCAGGGGAGCAGTACTTC	CASSPRTSGAGEQYF
.	TRBV9	15	TRBJ1-6	.	TGTGCCAGCAGCCCTCAGGGAGGGATGAATTCACCCCTCCACTTT	CASSPQGGMNSPLHF
TRBD1	TRBV4-1	16	TRBJ1-6	.	TGCGCCAGCAGCCAAGATTATCAGGGGGCAGGATCACCCCTCCACTTT	CASSQDYQGAGSPLHF
TRBD1	TRBV28	11	TRBJ1-1	.	TGTGCCACAGGGGGCGGGCTTGAAGCTTTCTTT	CATGGGLEAFF
TRBD1	TRBV4-2	18	TRBJ1-2	.	TGTGCCAGCAGCAGAAGCGGTTCCGGGACAGAACCTAACTATGGCTACACCTTC	CASSRSGSGTEPNYGYTF
TRBD1	TRBV4-3	15	TRBJ1-6	.	TGCGCCAGCAGCACGGACAGGGGGTGGAATTCACCCCTCCACTTT	CASSTDRGWNSPLHF
TRBD1	TRBV6-5	14	TRBJ1-2	.	TGTGCCAGCAGACTCGGACAGGGAGTCTATGGCTACACCTTC	CASRLGQGVYGYTF
.	TRBV6-1	19	TRBJ1-1	.	TGTGCCAGCAGTGAAGCGGTTGTAGGGGGAACAGGAATGAACACTGAAGCTTTCTTT	CASSEAVVGGTGMNTEAFF
TRBD1	TRBV9	14	TRBJ2-1	.	TGTGCCAGCAGCTTCGGACAGGGAAAGAATGAGCAGTTCTTC	CASSFGQGKNEQFF
.	TRBV2	16	TRBJ2-3	.	TGTGCCAGCAGTGAAAACCCGGGGACTCAAGCAGATACGCAGTATTTT	CASSENPGTQADTQYF